Below, 26 T cell receptor beta chains from the same sample are listed, as sequenced in a study of early T cells in non-severe SARS-CoV-2 infection. TCRdb used MiXCR to reprocess the 5' RACE reads, holding one entry per CDR3 protein. The sample lists around 52,000 distinct CDR3 sequences, around 13% occurring once. Sequencing was done on a sample of whole blood. The source of these receptors is an adult who was a healthcare worker with PCR-confirmed SARS-CoV-2 infection or an uninfected control (not recorded which).

This clonotype was seen only a few times. The V gene is TRBV11-3, the J gene TRBJ2-3, with TRBD2 as a possible D gene (7 bases). The ends were cut back, 5 bases at V and 4 bases at J, with 16 bases in the middle. The CDR3 is made up of 15 amino acids. Germline assignment: CDR1 SGHNT and CDR2 YENEEA. Here the CDR3 reads CASSPPGGGADTQYF. In DNA, the CDR3 is TGTGCCAGCAGCCCGCCGGGGGGCGGAGCAGATACGCAGTATTTT.

In its sample, this clonotype was seen a few times. The CDR3 DNA sequence: TGTGCCAGCAGTGAAGCGACAAGGTATAGCAATCAGCCCCAGCATTTT. Translation gives CASSEATRYSNQPQHF. The chain couples TRBV2 to TRBJ1-5; no clear D. V gave up 0 bases and J gave up 0 bases, with 9 bases separating them. The CDR3 runs to 16 residues. Germline-derived CDR1 and CDR2 are SNHLY and FYNNEI.

The chain combines TRBV20-1 with TRBJ2-7, with TRBD2 identical over 8 bases. The CDR3 is 15 amino acids. In germline, CDR1 is DFQATT, CDR2 SNEGSKA (reference sequence). The V and J ends lost 0 bases and 2 bases, in that order; junction bases with no gene match: 6. The CDR3: CSARDHTSGPYEQYF. The CDR3 coding sequence is TGCAGTGCTAGAGATCATACTAGCGGACCCTACGAGCAGTACTTC.

The chain is built from TRBV12-3 or TRBV12-4 and TRBJ2-2, with 7 bases fitting TRBD1. The CDR3 extends over 15 amino acids. With 3 bases clipped from V and 4 bases from J, the junction kept 5 bases outside the gene matches. Here the CDR3 reads CASSLTGSGTGELFF. The CDR3 DNA follows: TGTGCCAGCAGTTTGACAGGGAGTGGCACCGGGGAGCTGTTTTTT.

The table lists this clonotype with many counts. V and J are TRBV19 and TRBJ2-1; 10 bases are shared with TRBD2. The CDR3 has 15 amino acids. J gave up 3 bases and V 10 bases, and 9 bases lay outside the gene matches. Germline CDR1 reads LNHDA; CDR2 reads SQIVND (reference sequence). The CDR3: CATHSGTSVYNEQFF. CDR3 in DNA: TGTGCCACCCACTCCGGGACTAGCGTCTACAATGAGCAGTTCTTC.

This clonotype was observed a few times. This chain connects TRBV12-5 to TRBJ2-1; 9 bases agree with TRBD1. This CDR3 comprises 17 residues. CDR1 and CDR2 from the germline V gene are LGHNT and FRNRAP. V lost 6 bases to trimming and J lost 7 bases; unmatched junction nucleotides: 16. The CDR3 loop reads CASGPTLGQGRSNEQFF. CDR3 nucleotides: TGTGCTAGTGGCCCAACCCTCGGACAGGGGCGGAGTAATGAGCAGTTCTTC.

In its sample, this clonotype was seen many times. The J gene is TRBJ2-7, the V gene TRBV18; D might be TRBD1 (7 bases). Germline-derived CDR1 and CDR2 are KGHSH and LQKENI. There are 15 residues in the CDR3. Trimming left V 3 bases short and J 3 bases short, with 15 bases between. The CDR3 nucleotides read TGTGCCAGCTCACCCCACAGGGGAGGCCACTACGAGCAGTACTTC. Its translation: CASSPHRGGHYEQYF.

The chain combines TRBV5-1 with TRBJ2-7; TRBD2 is a possible D gene (6 bases). V was clipped by 4 bases and J by 3 bases, with 14 bases between them. CDR3 size: 14 residues. Germline CDR1 SGHRS, CDR2 YFSETQ. In nucleotides, the CDR3 is TGCGCCAGCAGCCCGCCAGGGAGGAACTACGAGCAGTACTTC. It is translated as CASSPPGRNYEQYF.

The V and J genes are TRBV11-3 and TRBJ1-2; D perhaps matches TRBD1 (5 bases). The CDR3 runs to 14 residues. V gave up 5 bases and J gave up 8 bases, with 18 bases separating them. Germline V gene lookup returns CDR1 SGHNT and CDR2 YENEEA. DNA of the CDR3: TGTGCCAGCAGCCCCGGGGGAGATCCGGAGGGCTACACCTTC. Protein product: CASSPGGDPEGYTF. Complete variable domain (other parts from reference TRBV11-3 and TRBJ1-2): EAGVVQSPRYKIIEKKQPVAFWCNPISGHNTLYWYLQNLGQGPELLIRYENEEAVDDSQLPKDRFSAERLKGVDSTLKIQPAELGDSAVYLCASSPGGDPEGYTFGSGTRLTVV.

In its sample, this clonotype was seen many times. A junction boundary mismatches the germline segment, possibly from a read error. The J gene is TRBJ1-1, the V gene TRBV18, with D perhaps matching TRBD1 (6 bases). CDR1 KGHSH and CDR2 LQKENI come from the germline V gene. This CDR3 comprises 14 residues. CDR3 sequence: CASLPGTTNTEAFF. The CDR3 DNA reads TGTGCCAGCTTACCAGGGACAACGAACACTGAAGCTTTCTTT.

This clonotype was counted many times. The chain couples TRBV29-1 to TRBJ2-3; the D gene is possibly TRBD2 (5 bases). Between the trimmed V and J ends, which lost 6 bases and 2 bases, there was a span of 9 bases. The CDR3 is 12 residues long. Looked up from germline, CDR1 is SQVTM and CDR2 is ANQGSEA. For the CDR3, the DNA is TGCAGCGTCCAGCGGTACACAGATACGCAGTATTTT. Encoded protein: CSVQRYTDTQYF.

The chain joins TRBV29-1 to TRBJ1-1; D gene ambiguous. Per germline, CDR1 SQVTM and CDR2 ANQGSEA. V lost 6 bases and J 0 bases, leaving 11 bases between the germline ends. CDR3 length: 13 amino acids. CDR3: CSVIGRMNTEAFF. The CDR3 DNA reads as TGCAGCGTGATAGGACGAATGAACACTGAAGCTTTCTTT.

This clonotype was picked up many times. The chain links TRBV19 to TRBJ2-2; TRBD1 aligns across 8 bases. The CDR3 length is 17 residues. Germline assignment: CDR1 LNHDA and CDR2 SQIVND (reference sequence). V lost 3 bases and J lost 3; bases outside the gene matches: 9. CDR3 DNA: TGTGCCAGTAGTATGGACAGACAGGGGTTATACACCGGGGAGCTGTTTTTT. Amino acid sequence: CASSMDRQGLYTGELFF. The variable domain in full, completed from reference TRBV19 and TRBJ2-2, reads DGGITQSPKYLFRKEGQNVTLSCEQNLNHDAMYWYRQDPGQGLRLIYYSQIVNDFQKGDIAEGYSVSREKKESFPLTVTSAQKNPTAFYLCASSMDRQGLYTGELFFGEGSRLTVL.

The rearrangement uses TRBV20-1 and TRBJ1-2; 9 nucleotides match TRBD1. V was pared by 7 bases and J by 8 bases, with 11 bases of the junction left unmatched. The CDR3 totals 13 residues. Germline V CDR1 and CDR2: DFQATT, SNEGSKA (reference sequence). Written as DNA, the CDR3 is TGCAGTGGGACGTCCGGGACAGGGATAGGCTACACCTTC. As protein: CSGTSGTGIGYTF.

The chain combines TRBV4-1 with TRBJ2-3, with D uncertain. CDR1 is MGHRA, CDR2 YSYEKL, per germline. The ends were cut back, 1 base at V and 6 bases at J, with 8 bases in the middle. This CDR3 region has 13 residues. The CDR3 region has the DNA TGCGCCAGCAGCCAAGGGCCACGGGATACGCAGTATTTT. Its translation: CASSQGPRDTQYF.

This clonotype showed up just a few times. This chain links TRBV19 with TRBJ2-1; possibly TRBD2 for D (6 bases). This CDR3 has 16 residues. V lost 3 bases to trimming and J lost 0 bases, with 12 bases between them. CDR1 LNHDA and CDR2 SQIVND come from the germline V gene (reference sequence). CDR3 sequence reads: CASSIGAGSSYNEQFF. The CDR3 bases are TGTGCCAGTAGTATCGGGGCGGGAAGCTCCTACAATGAGCAGTTCTTC. The full variable domain, with the rest looked up from reference TRBV19 and TRBJ2-1, is DGGITQSPKYLFRKEGQNVTLSCEQNLNHDAMYWYRQDPGQGLRLIYYSQIVNDFQKGDIAEGYSVSREKKESFPLTVTSAQKNPTAFYLCASSIGAGSSYNEQFFGPGTRLTVL.

This clonotype was seen many times. The V gene is TRBV30, the J gene TRBJ2-3, with D possibly TRBD2 on 6 matching bases. Germline V gene data show CDR1 as GTSNPN and CDR2 as SVGIG (reference sequence). V was clipped by 3 bases and J by 6 bases, with 19 bases between them. The CDR3 is 15 residues long. The CDR3 here is CAWRSVRRDGDTQYF. The CDR3 DNA is TGTGCCTGGAGGAGTGTTCGGCGGGACGGCGATACGCAGTATTTT.

This clonotype was recorded at least ten times. The rearrangement links TRBV28 to TRBJ2-7; 10 bases are shared with TRBD1. Germline-derived CDR1 and CDR2 are MDHEN and SYDVKM. The CDR3 loop spans 14 amino acids. V trimming: 8 bases; J trimming: 2 bases; junction bases outside the gene matches: 6. CDR3 nucleotide sequence: TGTGCCAGCTGGGGACAGGGGCCCGCCTACGAGCAGTACTTC. Its translation is CASWGQGPAYEQYF.

This clonotype has a count of ten or more. The rearrangement joins TRBV6-5 to TRBJ1-4; D is unclear. The V end lost 5 bases, the J end lost 0 bases, and 4 bases lay between the germline ends. The CDR3 has 13 amino acids. CDR1 MNHEY and CDR2 SVGAGI come from the germline V gene. CDR3 sequence: CASSRSTNEKLFF. CDR3 nucleotides: TGTGCCAGCAGTCGCTCAACTAATGAAAAACTGTTTTTT.

This clonotype has only a few counts. The rearrangement links TRBV13 to TRBJ2-1; 8 bases agree with TRBD1. The CDR3 totals 13 residues. V lost 5 bases, J lost 5 bases, and 2 bases stayed unmatched. CDR1 and CDR2 from the germline V gene are PRHDT and FYEKMQ (reference sequence). CDR3 nucleotides: TGTGCCAGCAGCGAGGACAGGGACAATGAGCAGTTCTTC. Its translation is CASSEDRDNEQFF.

As regards this clonotype: The junction differs from germline at one of its ends, possibly a read error. This chain links TRBV14 with TRBJ1-2, with unresolved D. CDR3 length equals 12 residues. The germline V gene encodes CDR1 SGHDN and CDR2 FVKESK. The CDR3 region is CASSQKSRGSTF. CDR3 DNA sequence: TGTGCCAGCAGCCAAAAAAGCCGAGGCTCCACCTTC.

This clonotype was seen more than once but under ten times. The genes are TRBV12-3 or TRBV12-4 and TRBJ2-5; D is uncertain. There are 13 residues in the CDR3. Deletions cut 6 bases from V and 5 bases from J, with 13 bases between. The CDR3 nucleotides read TGTGCCAGCAGCCCCGGTCCCACGGAGACCCAGTACTTC. Protein product: CASSPGPTETQYF.

This clonotype was found many times. The chain is built from TRBV25-1 and TRBJ1-2; D gene ambiguous. This CDR3 is built from 14 residues. The V and J ends lost 5 bases and 0 bases respectively, with 10 bases between them. Germline CDR1 reads MGHDK; CDR2 reads SYGVNS. The CDR3 coding sequence is TGTGCCAGCAGTCTTTTCGGGGCTAACTATGGCTACACCTTC. Residues: CASSLFGANYGYTF.

V usage is TRBV29-1 and J usage is TRBJ2-3, with 11 bases lining up with TRBD1. Germline V gives CDR1 SQVTM, CDR2 ANQGSEA. The CDR3 runs to 16 residues. With V trimmed by 3 bases and J by 9 bases, 14 bases remained unmatched. The chain's CDR3 is CSVERSADRGRRTQYF. CDR3 nucleotides: TGCAGCGTTGAGAGGTCGGCGGACAGGGGGCGAAGAACGCAGTATTTT.

In its sample, this clonotype ranks as medium-sized. The rearrangement joins TRBV20-1 to TRBJ2-3; 12 bases are shared with TRBD2. The junction had 4 bases not matched to a gene; V was cut back by 1 base and J by 2 bases. Germline V gene data show CDR1 as DFQATT and CDR2 as SNEGSKA (reference sequence). This CDR3 is built from 16 residues. The CDR3 reads CSARGWTSGTTDTQYF. The CDR3 coding sequence is TGCAGTGCTAGAGGATGGACTAGCGGGACCACAGATACGCAGTATTTT.

The chain uses TRBV5-1 and TRBJ2-1, with 10 bases identical to TRBD2. Germline V lookup: CDR1 SGHRS, CDR2 YFSETQ. The junction had 2 bases not matched to a gene; V was cut back by 3 bases and J by 2 bases. This CDR3 has 15 residues. CDR3 DNA sequence: TGCGCCAGCAGCTGGAGCGGGGGGGCCTACAATGAGCAGTTCTTC. Translated, it gives CASSWSGGAYNEQFF.